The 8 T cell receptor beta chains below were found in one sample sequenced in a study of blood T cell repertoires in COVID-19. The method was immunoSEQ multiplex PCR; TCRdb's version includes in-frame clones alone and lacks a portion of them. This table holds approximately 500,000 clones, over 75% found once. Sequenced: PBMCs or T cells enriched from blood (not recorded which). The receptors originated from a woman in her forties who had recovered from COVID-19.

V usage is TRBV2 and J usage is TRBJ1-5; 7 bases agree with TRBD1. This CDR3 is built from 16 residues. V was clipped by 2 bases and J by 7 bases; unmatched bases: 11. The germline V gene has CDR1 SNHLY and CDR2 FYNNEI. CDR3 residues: CASSERAPSGGQPQHF. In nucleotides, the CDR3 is TGTGCCAGCAGTGAACGAGCGCCTTCAGGGGGACAGCCCCAGCATTTT.

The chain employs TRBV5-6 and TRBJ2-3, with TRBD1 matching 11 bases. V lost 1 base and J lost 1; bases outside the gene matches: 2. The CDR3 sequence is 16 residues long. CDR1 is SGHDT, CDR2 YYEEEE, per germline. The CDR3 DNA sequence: TGTGCCAGCAGCTTGAGGACAGGGGGCCGCACAGATACGCAGTATTTT. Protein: CASSLRTGGRTDTQYF.

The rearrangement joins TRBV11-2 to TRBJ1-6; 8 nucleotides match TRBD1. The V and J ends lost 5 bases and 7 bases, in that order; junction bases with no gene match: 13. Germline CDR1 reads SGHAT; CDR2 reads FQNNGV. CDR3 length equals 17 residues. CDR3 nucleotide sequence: TGTGCCAGCAGCCCGTTTTGGACAGGGTGGATGAATTCACCCCTCCACTTT. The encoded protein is CASSPFWTGWMNSPLHF. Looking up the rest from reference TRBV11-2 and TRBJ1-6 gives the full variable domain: EAGVAQSPRYKIIEKRQSVAFWCNPISGHATLYWYQQILGQGPKLLIQFQNNGVVDDSQLPKDRFSAERLKGVDSTLKIQPAKLEDSAVYLCASSPFWTGWMNSPLHFGNGTRLTVT.

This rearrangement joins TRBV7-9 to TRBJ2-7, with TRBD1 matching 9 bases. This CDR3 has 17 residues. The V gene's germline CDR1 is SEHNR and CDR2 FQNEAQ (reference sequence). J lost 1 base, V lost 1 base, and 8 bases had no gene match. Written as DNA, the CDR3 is TGTGCCAGCAGCTTAGGGCCCCGGGACAGGGAGTCCTACGAGCAGTACTTC. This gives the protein CASSLGPRDRESYEQYF.

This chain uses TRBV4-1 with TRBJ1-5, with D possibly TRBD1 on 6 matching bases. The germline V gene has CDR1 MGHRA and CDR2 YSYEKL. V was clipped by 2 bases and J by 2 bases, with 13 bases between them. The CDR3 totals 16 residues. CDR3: CASSQTGRGRNQPQHF. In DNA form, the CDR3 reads TGCGCCAGCAGCCAAACGGGGCGGGGGCGCAATCAGCCCCAGCATTTT.

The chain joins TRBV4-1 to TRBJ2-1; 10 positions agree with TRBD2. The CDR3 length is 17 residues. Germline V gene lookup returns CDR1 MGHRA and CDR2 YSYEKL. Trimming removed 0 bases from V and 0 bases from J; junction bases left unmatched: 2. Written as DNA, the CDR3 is TGCGCCAGCAGCCAAGAATCTAGCGGGAGCTCCTACAATGAGCAGTTCTTC. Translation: CASSQESSGSSYNEQFF.

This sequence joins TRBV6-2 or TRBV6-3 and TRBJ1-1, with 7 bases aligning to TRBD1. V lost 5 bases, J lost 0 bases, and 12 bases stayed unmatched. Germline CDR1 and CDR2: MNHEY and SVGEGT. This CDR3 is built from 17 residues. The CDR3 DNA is TGTGCCAGCAGTGGCCCCACAGGGGCAACTATGAACACTGAAGCTTTCTTT. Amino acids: CASSGPTGATMNTEAFF.

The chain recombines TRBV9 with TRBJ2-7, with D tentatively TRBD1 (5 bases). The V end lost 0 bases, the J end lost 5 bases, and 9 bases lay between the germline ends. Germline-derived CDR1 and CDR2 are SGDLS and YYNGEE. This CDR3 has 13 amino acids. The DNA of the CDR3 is TGTGCCAGCAGCGTAGCAGGGAATAACGAGCAGTACTTC. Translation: CASSVAGNNEQYF.